These 24 T cell receptor beta chains share one sample of origin, sequenced in a study of T cells after yellow fever vaccination. TCRdb redid the calling of the 5' RACE reads with MiXCR, one entry per CDR3 protein. The table shows 120,000 or so distinct CDR3 sequences, with roughly 8.2% occurring only once. Material: CD8+ T cells sorted from PBMCs, obtained on the day of the yellow fever booster vaccination. The receptors here all came from a man aged 18 to 30 who received the YFV17D yellow fever vaccine.

This clonotype was picked up a small number of times. The genes are TRBV5-6 and TRBJ2-1; no firm D call. CDR1 and CDR2 (germline): SGHDT, YYEEEE. The length of the CDR3 is 13 residues. Trimming took 0 bases from V and 8 from J, leaving 9 bases between them. The CDR3 DNA is TGTGCCAGCAGCTTGGTTGGGTACGATGAGCAGTTCTTC. Protein product: CASSLVGYDEQFF.

The genes are TRBV5-1 and TRBJ2-5; D might be TRBD1 or TRBD2, each matching 6 bases. Per germline, CDR1 SGHRS and CDR2 YFSETQ. The CDR3 length is 15 residues. With 4 bases removed from V and 5 bases from J, the gap between germline ends came to 18 bases. The CDR3 DNA is TGCGCCAGCAGCCCCAACCGGGGGCAGGGGGAGACCCAGTACTTC. Encoded protein: CASSPNRGQGETQYF.

In this sample, this clonotype turned up a few times. The chain's CDR3 is CASSLAGTGRGGYTF. CDR3 nucleotide sequence: TGTGCCAGCAGCTTAGCCGGGACAGGGCGCGGAGGCTACACCTTC. This sequence joins TRBV5-5 and TRBJ1-2; 9 bases agree with TRBD1. The CDR3 covers 15 residues. With 2 bases clipped from V and 8 bases from J, the junction kept 10 bases outside the gene matches. Germline V gene data show CDR1 as SGHKS and CDR2 as YYEKEE (reference sequence).

The genes are TRBV18 and TRBJ2-2, with D unclear. The CDR3 length is 14 residues. V was shortened by 0 bases and J by 6 bases, with 8 bases between the two germline ends. Per germline, CDR1 KGHSH and CDR2 LQKENI. DNA of the CDR3: TGTGCCAGCTCACCACCGACGTTTGCCGGGGAGCTGTTTTTT. It translates to CASSPPTFAGELFF. Based on the CDR3 plus reference TRBV18 and TRBJ2-2, the full variable domain is NAGVMQNPRHLVRRRGQEARLRCSPMKGHSHVYWYRQLPEEGLKFMVYLQKENIIDESGMPKERFSAEFPKEGPSILRIQQVVRGDSAAYFCASSPPTFAGELFFGEGSRLTVL.

This clonotype was observed a few times. This chain joins TRBV4-1 and TRBJ2-3; possible D gene TRBD2, 6 bases. Germline CDR1 reads MGHRA; CDR2 reads YSYEKL. This CDR3 has 15 residues. Deletions cut 5 bases from V and 3 bases from J, with 15 bases between. The CDR3 bases are TGCGCCAGCAGCTCCCGGGACTGGGGTACAGATACGCAGTATTTT. This sequence encodes CASSSRDWGTDTQYF.

The chain uses TRBV20-1 and TRBJ1-6, with D perhaps TRBD1 (5 bases). Trimming removed 2 bases at V and 4 bases at J, with 12 bases between. Per the germline V gene, CDR1 is DFQATT and CDR2 is SNEGSKA (reference sequence). This CDR3 is built from 15 residues. CDR3 in amino acids: CSARQGKSYNSPLHF. The CDR3, as DNA: TGCAGTGCTAGACAGGGAAAATCGTATAATTCACCCCTCCACTTT.

The chain employs TRBV9 and TRBJ1-1; D remains unclear. V was pared by 0 bases and J by 5 bases, with 14 bases between. This CDR3 has 15 residues. Germline V lookup: CDR1 SGDLS, CDR2 YYNGEE. In DNA form, the CDR3 reads TGTGCCAGCAGCGTAGAAGACGCAGCCTGGACTGAAGCTTTCTTT. It translates to CASSVEDAAWTEAFF.

Comments on this clonotype: A much larger clone lies a single base off, so this may be a read error. The chain recombines TRBV5-1 with TRBJ2-5; tentatively, D is TRBD2 (5 bases). This CDR3 region has 13 residues. The V gene's germline CDR1 is SGHRS and CDR2 YFSETQ. V was trimmed by 3 bases and J by 5 bases, leaving 11 bases between them. The CDR3 is CASSSGLHETQYF. CDR3 bases: TGCGCCAGCAGCTCCGGACTCCATGAGACCCAGTACTTC.

The chain links TRBV4-1 to TRBJ1-5; D ambiguous. V lost 0 bases and J 7 bases, leaving 7 bases between the germline ends. The CDR3 extends over 13 amino acids. Germline CDR1 reads MGHRA; CDR2 reads YSYEKL. The CDR3 protein is CASSQDYSQPQHF. CDR3 sequence (DNA): TGCGCCAGCAGCCAAGATTACAGCCAGCCCCAGCATTTT.

In this sample, this clonotype turned up a few times. The chain links TRBV6-5 to TRBJ1-1; D remains ambiguous. Germline V gives CDR1 MNHEY, CDR2 SVGAGI. The CDR3 length is 15 residues. Trimming removed 5 bases at V and 1 base at J, with 14 bases between. CDR3 loop: CASSRFGVANTEAFF. In nucleotides, the CDR3 is TGTGCCAGCAGTCGCTTCGGAGTAGCGAACACTGAAGCTTTCTTT.

This clonotype was observed a few times. The chain carries TRBV7-6 and TRBJ2-7; D ambiguous. Trimming cost V 1 base and J 7 bases, with 11 bases left between them. The CDR3 is 13 amino acids. The germline gives CDR1 SGHVS, CDR2 FNYEAQ. In DNA, the CDR3 is TGTGCCAGCAGCTTAGAGTGGGATGGGGAGCAGTACGTC. Translating gives CASSLEWDGEQYV.

This clonotype was seen repeatedly, ten times or more. The V and J genes are TRBV27 and TRBJ1-1, with a possible D match to TRBD1 (6 bases). The CDR3 loop spans 14 amino acids. Germline CDR1 reads MNHEY; CDR2 reads SMNVEV (reference sequence). The V end was cut by 3 bases, the J end by 0 bases, with 8 bases between. DNA for the CDR3: TGTGCCAGCAGTTTGCGACAGGTGAACACTGAAGCTTTCTTT. Its protein product is CASSLRQVNTEAFF.

This clonotype was counted only a few times. The chain couples TRBV10-3 to TRBJ1-4; D ambiguous. From germline, CDR1 is ENHRY and CDR2 SYGVKD. V gave up 9 bases and J gave up 8 bases, with 16 bases separating them. The CDR3 covers 13 residues. The chain's CDR3 is CAIAVEVGEKLFF. Written as DNA, the CDR3 is TGTGCCATAGCCGTAGAGGTGGGCGAAAAACTGTTTTTT.

V usage is TRBV7-9 and J usage is TRBJ1-1; D possibly corresponds to TRBD1 (6 bases). The ends were cut back, 2 bases at V and 1 base at J, with 17 bases in the middle. Germline V gene data show CDR1 as SEHNR and CDR2 as FQNEAQ (reference sequence). The CDR3 consists of 17 residues. The CDR3 sequence: CASSLTPRQTGNTEAFF. The CDR3, as DNA: TGTGCCAGCAGCTTAACCCCACGCCAGACAGGGAACACTGAAGCTTTCTTT.

At least ten counts were recorded for this clonotype. The rearrangement links TRBV6-4 to TRBJ2-3; possible D gene TRBD1, 6 bases. V lost 2 bases to trimming and J lost 1 base, with 13 bases between them. Looked up from germline, CDR1 is MRHNA and CDR2 is SNTAGT. The CDR3 runs 16 residues. DNA for the CDR3: TGTGCCAGCAGTGACAAAACAGGGAGCGGCACAGATACGCAGTATTTT. Protein sequence: CASSDKTGSGTDTQYF.

The chain is built from TRBV6-6 and TRBJ1-2, with D possibly matching TRBD1 (5 bases). V lost 2 bases and J 1 base, leaving 14 bases between the germline ends. Germline lookup yields CDR1 MNHNY and CDR2 SVGAGI (reference sequence). The CDR3 totals 16 residues. The CDR3 protein is CASSYGLWGINYGYTF. In DNA form, the CDR3 reads TGTGCCAGCAGTTACGGGTTATGGGGGATTAACTATGGCTACACCTTC.

V gene TRBV10-3 combines with J gene TRBJ2-1; 7 bases agree with TRBD1. This CDR3 has 12 residues. V shed 5 bases and J 10 bases; nucleotides not matched to a gene: 5. Looked up from germline, CDR1 is ENHRY and CDR2 is SYGVKD. CDR3 loop: CAISTGALEQFF. CDR3 sequence (DNA): TGTGCCATCAGTACAGGGGCGCTCGAGCAGTTCTTC.

The chain uses TRBV28 and TRBJ1-2; 10 nucleotides align to TRBD1. CDR1 is MDHEN and CDR2 is SYDVKM in the germline V gene. The ends lost 5 bases at V and 3 bases at J; junction bases unmatched: 15. CDR3 length: 18 amino acids. The CDR3 spells CASSTFRDRGGGDYGYTF. CDR3 bases: TGTGCCAGCAGTACATTCCGGGACAGGGGTGGTGGTGACTATGGCTACACCTTC.

This clonotype was counted a few times. The rearrangement uses TRBV29-1 and TRBJ1-3, with D hard to call. CDR1 SQVTM and CDR2 ANQGSEA come from the germline V gene. There are 14 residues in the CDR3. V lost 4 bases, J lost 0 bases, and 10 bases lay in between. The CDR3 loop is CSVVTANSGNTIYF. CDR3 sequence (DNA): TGCAGCGTTGTAACAGCCAACTCTGGAAACACCATATATTTT.

This clonotype occurred a few times. The V and J genes are TRBV6-2 or TRBV6-3 and TRBJ2-7, with 10 bases that match TRBD1. The V gene's germline CDR1 is MNHEY and CDR2 SVGEGT. With 8 bases clipped from V and 3 bases from J, the junction kept 16 bases outside the gene matches. The CDR3 runs to 17 residues. For the CDR3, the DNA is TGTGCCAGCGGATATACGACAGGGGGCCCTCCGCACTACGAGCAGTACGTC. As protein: CASGYTTGGPPHYEQYV.

This clonotype was observed a handful of times. The rearrangement links TRBV4-1 to TRBJ1-1; D might be TRBD1 (5 bases). The CDR3 loop spans 15 amino acids. The V gene lost 3 bases and the J gene lost 0 bases, with 11 bases spanning the gap. Looked up from germline, CDR1 is MGHRA and CDR2 is YSYEKL. The CDR3 nucleotides read TGCGCCAGCAGCCAGACGGACACGTTGAACACTGAAGCTTTCTTT. Protein sequence: CASSQTDTLNTEAFF.

This clonotype was detected only a few times. The chain carries TRBV12-3 or TRBV12-4 and TRBJ2-1, with 14 bases identical to TRBD2. The CDR3 has 18 amino acids. V was clipped by 1 base and J by 10 bases; unmatched bases: 12. Written as DNA, the CDR3 is TGTGCCAGCAGTTTAGGGACTAGCGGGGGGTATCCCAGGGAGGAGCAGTTCTTC. Amino acids: CASSLGTSGGYPREEQFF.

This clonotype came up a few times. The gene calls are TRBV10-3 and TRBJ1-3; D uncertain. The CDR3 totals 17 residues. Trimming removed 3 bases at V and 0 bases at J, with 15 bases between. Germline V lookup: CDR1 ENHRY, CDR2 SYGVKD. Here the CDR3 DNA reads TGTGCCATCAGTGATAGGTTTAGGGCCGACTCTGGAAACACCATATATTTT. Translation gives CAISDRFRADSGNTIYF.

This chain uses TRBV28 with TRBJ1-4; weak D call: TRBD1 (5 bases). The CDR3 spans 14 residues. Germline values: CDR1 MDHEN, CDR2 SYDVKM. Trimming stripped 3 bases from V and 6 bases from J, with 11 bases between. This CDR3 reads CASSLRGSDEKLFF. CDR3 nucleotides: TGTGCCAGCAGTTTGAGGGGAAGCGATGAAAAACTGTTTTTT.